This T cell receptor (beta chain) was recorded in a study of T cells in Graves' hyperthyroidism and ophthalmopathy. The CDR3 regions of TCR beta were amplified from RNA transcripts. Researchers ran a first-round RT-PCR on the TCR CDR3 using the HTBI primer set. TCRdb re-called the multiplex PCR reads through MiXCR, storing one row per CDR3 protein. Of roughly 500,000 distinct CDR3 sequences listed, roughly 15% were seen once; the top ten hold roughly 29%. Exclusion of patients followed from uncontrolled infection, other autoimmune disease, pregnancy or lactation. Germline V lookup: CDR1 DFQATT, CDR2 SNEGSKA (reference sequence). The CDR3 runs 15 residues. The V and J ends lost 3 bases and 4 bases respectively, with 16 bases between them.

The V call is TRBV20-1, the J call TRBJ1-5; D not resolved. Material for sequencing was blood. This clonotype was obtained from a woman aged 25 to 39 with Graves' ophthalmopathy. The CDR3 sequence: CSAREGGRENQPQHF. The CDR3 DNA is TGCAGTGCTAGGGAGGGTGGAAGGGAGAATCAGCCCCAGCATTTT.